Here is one TCR beta chain with its context. Trimming took off 5 bases at V and 5 bases at J, with 21 bases between the two ends. The CDR3 runs to 16 residues. Germline CDR1 SGHTA, CDR2 FQGNSA. These data are taken from a study of cytomegalovirus exposure and HLA in healthy donors. The PCR used 60 Vbeta and 13 Jbeta primers. In the original analysis: In a later analysis, around 87 million unique TCR beta chains included roughly 11 million shared by two or more donors. TCRdb's table, derived via immunoSEQ multiplex PCR, lists solely in-frame clones and lacks some. The V and J calls and clone size are taken from that table; D and trimming were inferred from the DNA. The sample table sets out 100,000 to 150,000 clones.

The receptor was derived from a man younger than 40 in good health and CMV-seronegative. The chain links TRBV7-2 to TRBJ1-2; tentative D call: TRBD1 (5 bases). Sequenced: PBMCs. CDR3 protein: CASSRGRGRSSYGYTF. CDR3 DNA: TGTGCCAGCAGCCGAGGGAGGGGTCGGTCTTCTTATGGCTACACCTTC.